This T cell receptor beta chain was profiled in a study of blood T cell repertoires in COVID-19. Study background: Nucleic acid was either cDNA or gDNA, and it came from T cells, B-cell-depleted T cells, or PBMCs.

Authors' data handling: Estimated nucleated cell counts came from reference gene primer amplification. Repertoires were generated with immunoSEQ multiplex PCR, while TCRdb's copy carries only in-frame clones and drops some. Clone size and V and J calls were adopted from that table, with D and trimming inferred from the DNA. This sample carries hundreds of thousands of clones, about four fifths of them seen once, and the ten largest clones take 5.7%. V shed 5 bases, J shed 0 bases, and the junction held 6 bases outside the gene matches. The CDR3 has 17 amino acids. CDR1 is SGHRS and CDR2 is YFSETQ in the germline V gene.

This TCR was recovered from a man older than 75 with acute or convalescent COVID-19. The sample was peripheral blood. The chain carries TRBV5-1 and TRBJ1-6, with 9 nucleotides matching TRBD1. This CDR3 is CASRSGQGSSYNSPLHF. In nucleotides, the CDR3 is TGCGCCAGCAGGTCTGGACAGGGGAGCTCCTATAATTCACCCCTCCACTTT.